This T cell receptor (beta chain) was recovered during a study of T-cell memory formation after mild COVID-19. The length of the CDR3 is 12 residues. Germline V gene lookup returns CDR1 SGHTA and CDR2 FQGTGA. Trimming cost V 7 bases and J 8 bases; bases outside gene matches: 6. As regards this clonotype: Its antigen is still unknown.

TCRdb recomputed calls from the 5' RACE reads with MiXCR, one row per CDR3 protein. The table lists more than 300,000 distinct CDR3 sequences, around a fifth of them singletons, with about 21% in the top ten. General study findings and limits: From day 15 to 85, contracting clones were balanced between CD4 and CD8, whereas later expanders leaned toward CD4+. CM and EM subsets held most contracting CD4+ clones; EMRA held CD8+ ones. Some SARS-CoV-2-responding clones were already detected in memory before infection.

Sequencing was performed on PBMCs or a T cell subset sorted from them (not recorded which). The V and J genes are TRBV7-3 and TRBJ2-3, with 7 bases that match TRBD1. This receptor was identified in a man younger than 30 who had mild COVID-19 (a few samples of this study predate the infection). Cell type and time point are not known. Here the CDR3 reads CASTEGAGTQYF. CDR3 DNA sequence: TGTGCCAGCACCGAGGGGGCAGGTACGCAGTATTTT. Supplemented by reference TRBV7-3 and TRBJ2-3, the full variable domain reads GAGVSQTPSNKVTEKGKYVELRCDPISGHTALYWYRQSLGQGPEFLIYFQGTGAADDSGLPNDRFFAVRPEGSVSTLKIQRTERGDSAVYLCASTEGAGTQYFGPGTRLTVL.